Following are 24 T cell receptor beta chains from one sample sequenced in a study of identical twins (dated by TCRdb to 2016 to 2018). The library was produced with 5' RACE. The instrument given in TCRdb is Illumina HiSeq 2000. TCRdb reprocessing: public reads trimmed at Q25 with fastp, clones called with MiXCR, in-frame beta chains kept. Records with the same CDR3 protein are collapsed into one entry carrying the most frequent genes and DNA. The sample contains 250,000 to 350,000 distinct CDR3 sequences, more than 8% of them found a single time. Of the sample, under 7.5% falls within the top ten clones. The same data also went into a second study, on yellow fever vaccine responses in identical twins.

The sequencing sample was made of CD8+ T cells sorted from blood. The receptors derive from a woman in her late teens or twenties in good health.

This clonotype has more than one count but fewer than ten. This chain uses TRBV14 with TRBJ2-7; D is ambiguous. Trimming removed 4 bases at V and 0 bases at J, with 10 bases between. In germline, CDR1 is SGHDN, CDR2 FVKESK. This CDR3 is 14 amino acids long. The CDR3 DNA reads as TGTGCCAGCAGCCGTAGAGGATCCTCCTACGAGCAGTACTTC. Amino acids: CASSRRGSSYEQYF.

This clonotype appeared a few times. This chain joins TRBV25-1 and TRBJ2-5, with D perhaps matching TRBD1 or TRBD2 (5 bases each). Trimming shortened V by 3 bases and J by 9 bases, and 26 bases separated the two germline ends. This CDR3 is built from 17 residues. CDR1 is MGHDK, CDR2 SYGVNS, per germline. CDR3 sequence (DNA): TGTGCCAGCAGTGACCCCGATCCGGGACCACGTTATGGGGCCCAGTACTTC. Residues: CASSDPDPGPRYGAQYF. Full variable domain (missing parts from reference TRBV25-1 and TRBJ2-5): EADIYQTPRYLVIGTGKKITLECSQTMGHDKMYWYQQDPGMELHLIHYSYGVNSTEKGDLSSESTVSRIRTEHFPLTLESARPSHTSQYLCASSDPDPGPRYGAQYFGPGTRLLVL.

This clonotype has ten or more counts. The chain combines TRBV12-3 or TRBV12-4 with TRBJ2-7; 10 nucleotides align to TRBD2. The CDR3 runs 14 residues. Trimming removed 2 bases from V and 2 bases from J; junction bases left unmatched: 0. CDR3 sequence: CASSLLAGAYEQYF. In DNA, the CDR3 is TGTGCCAGCAGTTTACTAGCGGGAGCCTACGAGCAGTACTTC.

The chain's CDR3 is CASSLYAGTDTQYF. The DNA of the CDR3 is TGTGCCAGCAGTTTATATGCGGGCACAGATACGCAGTATTTT. This sequence joins TRBV28 and TRBJ2-3; D remains ambiguous. The V gene lost 1 base and the J gene lost 1 base, with 6 bases spanning the gap. Germline V gives CDR1 MDHEN, CDR2 SYDVKM. The CDR3 consists of 14 residues.

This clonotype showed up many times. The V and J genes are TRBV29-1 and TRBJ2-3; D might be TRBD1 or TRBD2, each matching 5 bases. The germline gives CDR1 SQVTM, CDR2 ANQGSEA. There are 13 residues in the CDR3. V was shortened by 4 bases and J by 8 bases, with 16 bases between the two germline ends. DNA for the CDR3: TGCAGCGTTGTAATAGAGGGGCTGGGTACGCAGTATTTT. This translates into CSVVIEGLGTQYF.

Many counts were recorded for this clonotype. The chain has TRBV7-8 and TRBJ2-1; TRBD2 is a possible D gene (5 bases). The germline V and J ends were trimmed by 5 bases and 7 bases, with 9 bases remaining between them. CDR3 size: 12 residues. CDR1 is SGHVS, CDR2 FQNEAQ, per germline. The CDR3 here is CASSNSGNEQFF. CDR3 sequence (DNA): TGTGCCAGCAGCAATTCGGGGAATGAGCAGTTCTTC.

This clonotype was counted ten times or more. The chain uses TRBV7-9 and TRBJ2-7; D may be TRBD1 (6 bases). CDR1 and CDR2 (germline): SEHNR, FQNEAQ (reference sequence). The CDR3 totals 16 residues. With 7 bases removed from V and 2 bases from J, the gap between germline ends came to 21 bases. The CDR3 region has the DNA TGTGCCAGCACCCGTTGGGCGGACAGTGAAACCTACGAGCAGTACTTC. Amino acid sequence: CASTRWADSETYEQYF.

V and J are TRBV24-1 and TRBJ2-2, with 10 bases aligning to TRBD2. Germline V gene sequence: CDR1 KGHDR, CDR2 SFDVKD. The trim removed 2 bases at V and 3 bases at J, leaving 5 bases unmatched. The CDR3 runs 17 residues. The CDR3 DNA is TGTGCCACCAGTGATTCTAGCGGGAGAGGGGACACCGGGGAGCTGTTTTTT. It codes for CATSDSSGRGDTGELFF.

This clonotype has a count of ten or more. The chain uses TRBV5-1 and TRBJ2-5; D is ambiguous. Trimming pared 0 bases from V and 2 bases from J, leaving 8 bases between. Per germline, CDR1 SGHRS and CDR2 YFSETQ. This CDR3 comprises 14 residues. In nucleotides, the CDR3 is TGCGCCAGCAGCTTGGTGGCTAGTCAAGAGACCCAGTACTTC. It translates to CASSLVASQETQYF.

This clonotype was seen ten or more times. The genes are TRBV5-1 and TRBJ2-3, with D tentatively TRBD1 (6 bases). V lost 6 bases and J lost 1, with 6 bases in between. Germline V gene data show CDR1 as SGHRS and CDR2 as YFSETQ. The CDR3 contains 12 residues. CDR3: CASTGGTDTQYF. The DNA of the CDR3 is TGCGCCAGCACAGGGGGCACAGATACGCAGTATTTT.

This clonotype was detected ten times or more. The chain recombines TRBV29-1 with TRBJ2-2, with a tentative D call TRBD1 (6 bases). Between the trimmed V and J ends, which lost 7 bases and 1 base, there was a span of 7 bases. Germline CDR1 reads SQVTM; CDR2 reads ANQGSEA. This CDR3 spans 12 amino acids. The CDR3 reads CSGGQNTGELFF. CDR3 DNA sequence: TGCAGCGGGGGACAGAACACCGGGGAGCTGTTTTTT.

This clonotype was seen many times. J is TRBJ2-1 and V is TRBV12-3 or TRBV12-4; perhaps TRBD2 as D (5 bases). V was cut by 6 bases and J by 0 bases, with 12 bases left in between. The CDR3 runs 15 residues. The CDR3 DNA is TGTGCCAGCAGCCACGGGGATTCCTCCTACAATGAGCAGTTCTTC. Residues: CASSHGDSSYNEQFF.

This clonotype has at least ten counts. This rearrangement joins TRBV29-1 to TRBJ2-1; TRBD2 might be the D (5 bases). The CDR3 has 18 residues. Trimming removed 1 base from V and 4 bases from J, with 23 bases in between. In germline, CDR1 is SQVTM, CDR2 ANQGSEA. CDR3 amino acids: CSVEAQKFWRGLYNEQFF. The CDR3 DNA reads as TGCAGCGTTGAAGCCCAAAAGTTCTGGCGCGGACTTTACAATGAGCAGTTCTTC.

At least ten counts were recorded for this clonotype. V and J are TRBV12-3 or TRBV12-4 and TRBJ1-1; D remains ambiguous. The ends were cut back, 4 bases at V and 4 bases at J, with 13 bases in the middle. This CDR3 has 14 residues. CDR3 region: CASSSSMYATEAFF. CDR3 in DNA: TGTGCCAGCAGTTCCTCGATGTACGCCACTGAAGCTTTCTTT.

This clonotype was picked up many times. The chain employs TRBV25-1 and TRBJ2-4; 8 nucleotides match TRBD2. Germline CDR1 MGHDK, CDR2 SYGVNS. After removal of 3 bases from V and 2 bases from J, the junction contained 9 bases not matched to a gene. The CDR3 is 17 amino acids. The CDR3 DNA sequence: TGTGCCAGCAGTGACCCCGTGGGTAGCGGGACCAAAAACATTCAGTACTTC. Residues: CASSDPVGSGTKNIQYF.

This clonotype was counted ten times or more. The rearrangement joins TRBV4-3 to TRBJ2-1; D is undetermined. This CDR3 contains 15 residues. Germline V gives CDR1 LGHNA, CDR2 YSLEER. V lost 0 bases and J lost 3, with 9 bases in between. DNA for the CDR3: TGCGCCAGCAGCCAAGATAAGCGCGTCTACAATGAGCAGTTCTTC. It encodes CASSQDKRVYNEQFF.

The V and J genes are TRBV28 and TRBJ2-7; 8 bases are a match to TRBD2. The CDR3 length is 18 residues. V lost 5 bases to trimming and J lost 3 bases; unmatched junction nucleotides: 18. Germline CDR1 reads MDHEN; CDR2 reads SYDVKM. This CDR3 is CASSPPRWREDRYYEQYF. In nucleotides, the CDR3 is TGTGCCAGCAGTCCCCCCAGGTGGCGGGAGGACCGCTACTACGAGCAGTACTTC.

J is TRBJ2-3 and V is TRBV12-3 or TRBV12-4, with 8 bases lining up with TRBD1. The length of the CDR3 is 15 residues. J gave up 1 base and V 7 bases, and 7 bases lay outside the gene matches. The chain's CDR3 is CASIPGGGGTDTQYF. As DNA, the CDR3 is TGTGCCAGCATTCCAGGGGGCGGCGGCACAGATACGCAGTATTTT.

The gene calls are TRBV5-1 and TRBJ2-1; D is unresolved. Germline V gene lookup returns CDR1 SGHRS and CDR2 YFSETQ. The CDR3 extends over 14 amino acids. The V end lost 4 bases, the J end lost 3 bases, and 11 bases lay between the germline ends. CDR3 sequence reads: CASSKGDGYNEQFF. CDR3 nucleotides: TGCGCCAGCAGCAAGGGCGACGGCTACAATGAGCAGTTCTTC.

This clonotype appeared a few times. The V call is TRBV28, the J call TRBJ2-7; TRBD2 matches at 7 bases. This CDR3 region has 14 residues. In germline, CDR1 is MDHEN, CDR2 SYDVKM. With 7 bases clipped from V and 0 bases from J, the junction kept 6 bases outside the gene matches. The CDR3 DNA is TGTGCCAGCACCCTCGGGAGGAGCTCCTACGAGCAGTACTTC. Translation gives CASTLGRSSYEQYF.

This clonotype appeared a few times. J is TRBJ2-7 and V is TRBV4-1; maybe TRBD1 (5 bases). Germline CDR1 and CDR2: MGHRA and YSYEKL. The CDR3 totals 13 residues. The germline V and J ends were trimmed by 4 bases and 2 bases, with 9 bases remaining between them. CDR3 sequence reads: CASSLGDPYEQYF. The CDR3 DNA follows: TGCGCCAGCAGCCTAGGGGATCCCTACGAGCAGTACTTC.

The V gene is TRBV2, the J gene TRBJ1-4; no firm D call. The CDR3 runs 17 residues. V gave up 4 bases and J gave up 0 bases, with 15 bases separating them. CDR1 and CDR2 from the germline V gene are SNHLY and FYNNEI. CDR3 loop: CASSVATDVATNEKLFF. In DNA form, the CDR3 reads TGTGCCAGCAGTGTTGCGACGGACGTTGCAACTAATGAAAAACTGTTTTTT.

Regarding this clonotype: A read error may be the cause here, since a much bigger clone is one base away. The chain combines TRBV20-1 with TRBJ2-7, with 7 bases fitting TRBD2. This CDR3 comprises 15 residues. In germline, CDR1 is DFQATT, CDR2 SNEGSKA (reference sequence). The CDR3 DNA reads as TGCTGTGCCCACCTTGGAAGGGAGGGAGTCTACGAGCAGTACTTC. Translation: CCAHLGREGVYEQYF.

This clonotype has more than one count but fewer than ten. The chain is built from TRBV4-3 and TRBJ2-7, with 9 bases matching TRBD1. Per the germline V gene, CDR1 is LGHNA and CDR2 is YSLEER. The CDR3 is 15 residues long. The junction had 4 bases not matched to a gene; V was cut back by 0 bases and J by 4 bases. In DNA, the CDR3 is TGCGCCAGCAGCCAAGAGAAGGGACAGGGTTACGAGCAGTACTTC. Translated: CASSQEKGQGYEQYF.